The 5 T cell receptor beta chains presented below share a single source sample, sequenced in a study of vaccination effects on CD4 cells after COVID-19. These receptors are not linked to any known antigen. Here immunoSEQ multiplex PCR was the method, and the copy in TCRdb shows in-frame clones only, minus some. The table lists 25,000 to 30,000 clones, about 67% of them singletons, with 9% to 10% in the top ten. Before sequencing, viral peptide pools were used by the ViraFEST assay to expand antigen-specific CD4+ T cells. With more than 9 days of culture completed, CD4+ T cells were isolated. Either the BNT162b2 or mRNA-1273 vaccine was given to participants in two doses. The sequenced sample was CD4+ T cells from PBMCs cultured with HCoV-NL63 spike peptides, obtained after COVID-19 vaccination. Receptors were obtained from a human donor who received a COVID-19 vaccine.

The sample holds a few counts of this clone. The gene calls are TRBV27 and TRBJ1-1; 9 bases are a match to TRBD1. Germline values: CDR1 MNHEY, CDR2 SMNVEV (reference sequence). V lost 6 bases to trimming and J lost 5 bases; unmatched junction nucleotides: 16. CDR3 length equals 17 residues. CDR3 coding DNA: TGTGCCAGCAGACCTGCCGGGACAGGGAATTTGAGGACTGAAGCTTTCTTT. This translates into CASRPAGTGNLRTEAFF.

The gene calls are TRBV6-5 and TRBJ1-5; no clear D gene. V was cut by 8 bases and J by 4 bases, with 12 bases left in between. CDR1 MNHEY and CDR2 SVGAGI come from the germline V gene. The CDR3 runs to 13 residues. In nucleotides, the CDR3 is TGTGCCAGCGGTCAGGCGGCGAATCAGCCCCAGCATTTT. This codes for CASGQAANQPQHF.

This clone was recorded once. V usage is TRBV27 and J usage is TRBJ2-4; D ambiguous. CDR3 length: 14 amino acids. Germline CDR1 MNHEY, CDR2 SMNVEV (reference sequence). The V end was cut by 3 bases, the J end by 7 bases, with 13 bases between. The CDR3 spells CASSFDTLGNIQYF. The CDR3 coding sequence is TGTGCCAGCAGTTTTGACACCCTCGGGAACATTCAGTACTTC.

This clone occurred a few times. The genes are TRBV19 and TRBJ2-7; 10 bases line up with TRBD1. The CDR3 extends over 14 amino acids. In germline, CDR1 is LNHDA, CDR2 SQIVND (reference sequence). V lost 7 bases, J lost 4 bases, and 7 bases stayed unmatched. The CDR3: CASNRQGARYEQYF. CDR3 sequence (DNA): TGTGCCAGTAATCGACAGGGGGCGCGTTACGAGCAGTACTTC.

Here the CDR3 DNA reads TGTGCCAGCGGACTAGCGGGGGGGCGAGGAAACATTCAGTACTTC. This sequence encodes CASGLAGGRGNIQYF. This chain uses TRBV6-5 with TRBJ2-4; TRBD2 agrees at 15 bases. Germline CDR1 is MNHEY and CDR2 is SVGAGI. The CDR3 sequence is 15 residues long. The ends lost 8 bases at V and 6 bases at J; junction bases unmatched: 5.